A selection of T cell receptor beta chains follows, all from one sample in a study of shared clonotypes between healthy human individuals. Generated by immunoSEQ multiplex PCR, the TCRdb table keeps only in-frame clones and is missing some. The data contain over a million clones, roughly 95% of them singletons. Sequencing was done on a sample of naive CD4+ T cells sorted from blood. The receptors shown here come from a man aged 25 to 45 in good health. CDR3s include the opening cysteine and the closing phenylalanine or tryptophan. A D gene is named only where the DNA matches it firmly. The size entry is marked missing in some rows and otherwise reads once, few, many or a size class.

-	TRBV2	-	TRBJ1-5	TGTGCCAGCAATTTGGGAGGGGGGAAAGTTCAGCCCCAGCATTTT	CASNLGGGKVQPQHF
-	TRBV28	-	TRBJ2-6	TGTGCCAGCAGTCCCTTGGCCAACGTCCTGACTTTC	CASSPLANVLTF
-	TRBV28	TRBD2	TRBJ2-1	TGTGCCAGCCAACCACCCCCCGCGGGAGGGCCGTTTTATGAGCAGTTCTTC	CASQPPPAGGPFYEQFF
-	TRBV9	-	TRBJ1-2	TGTGCCAGTTCCGCGGTGCAGGGTAAGTTC	CASSAVQGKF
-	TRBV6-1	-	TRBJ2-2	TGTGCCAGCAGTGAAGTTGGGAACACCGGGGAGCTGTTTTTT	CASSEVGNTGELFF
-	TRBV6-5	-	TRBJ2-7	TGTGCCAGCAGTTATAATAGGGGGGCCTACGAGCAGTACTTC	CASSYNRGAYEQYF
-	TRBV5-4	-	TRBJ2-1	TGTGCCAGCAGCAAACCCGACAGGCCGACTTACAATGAGCAGTTCTTC	CASSKPDRPTYNEQFF
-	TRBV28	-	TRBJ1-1	TGTGCCAGCCACCGATTTCTTGGAACAAGGGGGGCTTTCTTT	CASHRFLGTRGAFF
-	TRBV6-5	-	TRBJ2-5	TGTGCCAGCAGGGAGGGTCCAGGCAGGGAGACCCAGTACTTC	CASREGPGRETQYF
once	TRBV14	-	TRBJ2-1	TGTGCCAGCAGCCAAGTTTCTAGAGGGGGAGAGGGGCAGTTCTTC	CASSQVSRGGEGQFF
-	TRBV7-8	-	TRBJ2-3	TGTGCCAGCAGCTTACGCCGACAGGCCTCCCCAGATACGCAGTATTTT	CASSLRRQASPDTQYF
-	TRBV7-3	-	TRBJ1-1	TGTGCCAGCAGCTTAAGGGCGGCCACTGAAGCTTTCTTT	CASSLRAATEAFF
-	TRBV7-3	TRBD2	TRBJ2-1	TGTGCCAGCAGCTTAAATCCTAGCGGGAGGGGGGTTGCCCTTGATGAGCAGTTCTTC	CASSLNPSGRGVALDEQFF
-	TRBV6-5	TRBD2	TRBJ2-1	TGTGCCAGCAGTGGCGCGGGACTACCCAATGAGCAGTTCTTC	CASSGAGLPNEQFF
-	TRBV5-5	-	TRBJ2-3	TGTGCCAGCAGCTTGGACTCGCCGAGCACAGATACGCAGTATTTT	CASSLDSPSTDTQYF
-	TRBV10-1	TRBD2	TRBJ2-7	TGCGCCAGCAGTGAGCGCGGGAGGGGATACGAGCAGTACTTC	CASSERGRGYEQYF
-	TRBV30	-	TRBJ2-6	TGTGCCTGGACCAGCTCTGGGGCCAACGTCCTGACTTTC	CAWTSSGANVLTF
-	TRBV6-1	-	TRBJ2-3	TGTGCCAGCAGTGACCCTTACAGGACTTCAGATACGCAGTATTTT	CASSDPYRTSDTQYF
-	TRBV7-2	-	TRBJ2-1	TGTGCCAGCAGCTCCCGTCGGAGCTCCTACAATGAGCAGTTCTTC	CASSSRRSSYNEQFF
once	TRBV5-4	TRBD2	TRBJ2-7	TGTGCCAGCAGTTTAGCGGGAGTTCCCTACGAGCAGTACTTC	CASSLAGVPYEQYF
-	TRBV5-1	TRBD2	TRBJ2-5	TGCGCCAGCAGCCCAGGACTAGCCCATGGCGAGACCCAGTACTTC	CASSPGLAHGETQYF
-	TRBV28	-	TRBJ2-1	TGTGCCAGCAGCCCTGACAATCGCTCCTACAATGAGCAGTTCTTC	CASSPDNRSYNEQFF
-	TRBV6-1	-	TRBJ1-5	TGTGCCAGCAGTGGTAGGGCAGATCAGCCCCAGCATTTT	CASSGRADQPQHF
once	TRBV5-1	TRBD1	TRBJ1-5	TGCGCCAGCAGCTTATCAGGGGGAAATCAGCCCCAGCATTTT	CASSLSGGNQPQHF
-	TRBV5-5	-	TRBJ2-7	TGTGCCAGCAGCTTGCGTGGATCCTACGAGCAGTACTTC	CASSLRGSYEQYF
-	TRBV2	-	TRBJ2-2	TGTGCCAGCAGGCCGTACACCGGGGAGCTGTTTTTT	CASRPYTGELFF
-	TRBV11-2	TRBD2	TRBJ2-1	TGTGCCAGCAACCGGCTAGCGGGAGACTTAAATGAGCAGTTCTTC	CASNRLAGDLNEQFF
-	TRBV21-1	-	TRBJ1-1	TGTGCCAGCAGCAAAAAGGAAGAAAGGGAGAGAGCTTTCTTT	CASSKKEERERAFF
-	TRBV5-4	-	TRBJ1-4	TGTGCCAGCAGCCACGACAGTGCAACTAATGAAAAACTGTTTTTT	CASSHDSATNEKLFF
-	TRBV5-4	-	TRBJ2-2	TGTGCCAGCAGCTTATTTCAGGGGCTCGGCACCGGGGAGCTGTTTTTT	CASSLFQGLGTGELFF